The 2 T cell receptor beta chains below come from one sample, sequenced in a study of T cell repertoires in cytomegalovirus infection. TCRdb re-derived calls from the reads in MiXCR, one entry per CDR3 protein. This sample carries some 680,000 distinct CDR3 sequences, 35% of them seen once, and the ten largest clones take about 2.8%. Sequenced material: PBMCs. The receptors come from a human donor in good health (CMV status not recorded). Some clones in this sample may be carry-over from other donors' samples.

This sequence joins TRBV15 and TRBJ2-7, with 7 bases lining up with TRBD1. The CDR3 length is 16 residues. Germline assignment: CDR1 LNHNV and CDR2 YYDKDF (reference sequence). V shed 1 base, J shed 6 bases, and the junction held 12 bases outside the gene matches. CDR3 coding DNA: TGTGCCACCAGCAGAGCCCAGACAGGGCGGCCACGCGAGCAGTACTTC. Amino acid sequence: CATSRAQTGRPREQYF.

This clonotype is a singleton in its sample. The rearrangement joins TRBV28 to TRBJ2-1; no reliable D call. Germline assignment: CDR1 MDHEN and CDR2 SYDVKM. This CDR3 spans 15 amino acids. The V end was cut by 2 bases, the J end by 4 bases, with 12 bases between. CDR3 region: CASSLVGSIYNEQFF. The CDR3 DNA sequence: TGTGCCAGCAGTTTAGTCGGATCAATATACAATGAGCAGTTCTTC. The full variable domain, in which reference TRBV28 and TRBJ2-1 provide the parts outside the CDR3, is DVKVTQSSRYLVKRTGEKVFLECVQDMDHENMFWYRQDPGLGLRLIYFSYDVKMKEKGDIPEGYSVSREKKERFSLILESASTNQTSMYLCASSLVGSIYNEQFFGPGTRLTVL.